Below, 18 T cell receptor beta chains from the same sample are listed, as sequenced in a study of T cell responses to AZD1222 COVID-19 vaccine. The repertoire was sequenced with immunoSEQ multiplex PCR; TCRdb's copy has only in-frame clones and lacks some. The data contain around 150,000 clones, around 92% of them singletons. The source was peripheral blood, collected on day 0 of AZD1222 vaccination. These receptors were collected from an adult in good health.

This clone appeared once. The rearrangement links TRBV7-9 to TRBJ1-3; no firm D call. V lost 5 bases, J lost 2 bases, and 4 bases lay in between. Germline CDR1 SEHNR, CDR2 FQNEAQ (reference sequence). CDR3 length: 12 amino acids. The CDR3 DNA reads as TGTGCCAGCAGCCCCGCTGGAAACACCATATATTTT. Translation: CASSPAGNTIYF.

This clone was seen only once. The chain recombines TRBV2 with TRBJ1-1; D remains ambiguous. CDR1 is SNHLY, CDR2 FYNNEI, per germline. Trimming removed 7 bases at V and 0 bases at J, with 12 bases between. This CDR3 comprises 14 residues. CDR3 sequence: CASKVAEMNTEAFF. In DNA, the CDR3 is TGTGCCAGCAAGGTTGCAGAGATGAACACTGAAGCTTTCTTT.

This rearrangement joins TRBV5-1 to TRBJ2-7; 9 nucleotides line up with TRBD2. From germline, CDR1 is SGHRS and CDR2 YFSETQ. Trimming cost V 3 bases and J 4 bases; bases outside gene matches: 8. The CDR3 contains 15 residues. The CDR3 DNA follows: TGCGCCAGCAGCTCGACTATCAGCGGGGGGTACGAGCAGTACTTC. Protein: CASSSTISGGYEQYF. Full variable domain (outside the CDR3, taken from reference TRBV5-1 and TRBJ2-7): KAGVTQTPRYLIKTRGQQVTLSCSPISGHRSVSWYQQTPGQGLQFLFEYFSETQRNKGNFPGRFSGRQFSNSRSEMNVSTLELGDSALYLCASSSTISGGYEQYFGPGTRLTVT.

This chain joins TRBV3-1 (or the pseudogene TRBV3-2) and TRBJ2-7, with 11 bases fitting TRBD1. CDR1 is LGHDT and CDR2 is YNNKEL in the germline V gene (reference sequence). With 4 bases clipped from V and 3 bases from J, the junction kept 14 bases outside the gene matches. This CDR3 region has 18 residues. The CDR3 is CASSPRPGQGAIIYEQYF. The CDR3 DNA reads TGTGCCAGCAGCCCCCGTCCCGGACAGGGGGCGATAATCTACGAGCAGTACTTC.

This chain links TRBV2 with TRBJ1-6; 8 positions agree with TRBD1. Trimming cost V 6 bases and J 8 bases; bases outside gene matches: 6. Germline assignment: CDR1 SNHLY and CDR2 FYNNEI. CDR3 length: 14 residues. CDR3 DNA: TGTGCCAGCAGAGGGACAGGTGGGGATTCACCCCTCCACTTT. Translating gives CASRGTGGDSPLHF.

The rearrangement uses TRBV30 and TRBJ1-4; D possibly corresponds to TRBD1 (6 bases). CDR3 length equals 14 residues. Deletions cut 2 bases from V and 6 bases from J, with 13 bases between. Germline V lookup: CDR1 GTSNPN, CDR2 SVGIG (reference sequence). The CDR3: CAWSSGGGHEKLFF. The CDR3 DNA reads as TGTGCCTGGAGTAGCGGGGGCGGGCATGAAAAACTGTTTTTT.

This sequence joins TRBV4-1 and TRBJ2-3, with a weak D call TRBD1 (6 bases). Germline CDR1 is MGHRA and CDR2 is YSYEKL. This CDR3 region has 15 residues. V lost 0 bases and J 2 bases, leaving 9 bases between the germline ends. CDR3 in amino acids: CASSQEPGDTDTQYF. As DNA, the CDR3 is TGCGCCAGCAGCCAAGAGCCAGGGGACACAGATACGCAGTATTTT.

CDR3 DNA: TGTGCCAGCAGTTTATCCGGCGGGGGGACCGCCTACGAGCAGTACTTC. Its protein is CASSLSGGGTAYEQYF. The V call is TRBV27, the J call TRBJ2-7; 8 bases match TRBD2. The V gene end was trimmed by 0 bases and the J gene end by 2 bases; junction bases not matched to a gene: 6. The CDR3 loop spans 16 amino acids. Germline V gene sequence: CDR1 MNHEY, CDR2 SMNVEV (reference sequence).

This chain uses TRBV3-1 (or the pseudogene TRBV3-2) with TRBJ1-1; no clear D gene. Germline CDR1 is LGHDT and CDR2 is YNNKEL (reference sequence). This CDR3 spans 16 amino acids. Between the trimmed V and J ends, which lost 2 bases and 0 bases, there was a span of 13 bases. The CDR3: CASSQSSRQLNTEAFF. The CDR3 DNA follows: TGTGCCAGCAGCCAAAGTTCTCGGCAGTTGAACACTGAAGCTTTCTTT.

This sequence joins TRBV7-2 and TRBJ1-2, with D possibly TRBD1 on 5 matching bases. V was pared by 5 bases and J by 3 bases, with 13 bases between. CDR1 SGHTA and CDR2 FQGNSA come from the germline V gene. CDR3 length equals 14 residues. The CDR3 sequence is CASSHLRGDYGYTF. The CDR3 coding sequence is TGTGCCAGCAGCCACCTGAGGGGAGACTATGGCTACACCTTC.

The chain employs TRBV6-6 and TRBJ1-4; D perhaps matches TRBD1 (5 bases). The V end lost 6 bases, the J end lost 6 bases, and 8 bases lay between the germline ends. The germline CDR1 and CDR2 sequences are MNHNY and SVGAGI (reference sequence). This CDR3 is 12 amino acids long. Written as DNA, the CDR3 is TGTGCCAGCAGGGGGGGGGATGAAAAACTGTTTTTT. Translation gives CASRGGDEKLFF.

This sequence joins TRBV5-8 and TRBJ2-3; 10 nucleotides line up with TRBD2. CDR1 is SGHTS, CDR2 YDEGEE, per germline. V lost 3 bases, J lost 7 bases, and 8 bases stayed unmatched. The CDR3 consists of 15 residues. CDR3 residues: CASSSRVAGGHTQYF. CDR3 coding DNA: TGTGCCAGCAGCTCCCGGGTAGCGGGGGGTCATACGCAGTATTTT.

This chain uses TRBV11-2 with TRBJ1-3, with TRBD1 identical over 7 bases. V shed 5 bases, J shed 3 bases, and the junction held 13 bases outside the gene matches. The CDR3 sequence is 17 residues long. In germline, CDR1 is SGHAT, CDR2 FQNNGV. This chain's CDR3 is CASSTKWDSRFGNTIYF. CDR3 DNA sequence: TGTGCCAGCAGCACTAAGTGGGACAGCAGATTTGGAAACACCATATATTTT.

This chain joins TRBV27 and TRBJ2-3; perhaps TRBD2 as D (5 bases). CDR3 length: 16 residues. V shed 2 bases and J shed 4 bases, with 16 bases lying between them. CDR1 is MNHEY, CDR2 SMNVEV, per germline (reference sequence). CDR3 DNA sequence: TGTGCCAGCAGTTTAAGTCCCGGGAAGGGTTCAGATACGCAGTATTTT. Amino acids: CASSLSPGKGSDTQYF.

The chain joins TRBV7-2 to TRBJ1-3; unclear D gene. V gave up 1 base and J gave up 0 bases, with 7 bases separating them. This CDR3 has 15 residues. Germline V gene data show CDR1 as SGHTA and CDR2 as FQGNSA. The CDR3 region has the DNA TGTGCCAGCAGCTTAGAGTCCTTCTCTGGAAACACCATATATTTT. The encoded protein is CASSLESFSGNTIYF.

The chain couples TRBV11-2 to TRBJ1-5, with TRBD1 matching over 8 bases. The CDR3 runs to 16 residues. Germline V CDR1 and CDR2: SGHAT, FQNNGV. Trimming at V came to 6 bases and at J to 0 bases, leaving 7 bases not matched to a gene. The CDR3 DNA follows: TGTGCCAGCAGAAATACAGGGGGTGATAGCAATCAGCCCCAGCATTTT. It yields the protein CASRNTGGDSNQPQHF.

This rearrangement joins TRBV19 to TRBJ2-1, with TRBD2 matching 7 bases. This CDR3 has 14 residues. Trimming took 3 bases from V and 3 from J; bases not matched to a gene: 2. Germline lookup yields CDR1 LNHDA and CDR2 SQIVND (reference sequence). CDR3 residues: CASSMAGDYNEQFF. In nucleotides, the CDR3 is TGTGCCAGTAGTATGGCGGGGGACTACAATGAGCAGTTCTTC.

This rearrangement joins TRBV7-2 to TRBJ1-2; D gene unclear. From germline, CDR1 is SGHTA and CDR2 FQGNSA. Trimming cost V 3 bases and J 0 bases, with 8 bases left between them. The CDR3 is 14 amino acids. CDR3: CASSFDGANYGYTF. DNA for the CDR3: TGTGCCAGCAGCTTCGACGGAGCTAACTATGGCTACACCTTC.